A single sample gave rise to the 27 T cell receptor beta chains below, sequenced in a study of CD8 T cells in Susac syndrome. Random-hexamer reverse transcription was applied to about 0.45 to 1 ug RNA. TCRdb re-derived calls from the immunoSEQ multiplex PCR reads in MiXCR, one entry per CDR3 protein. The data contain some 200,000 distinct CDR3 sequences, approximately 90% of them seen just once; the ten biggest clones take up roughly 0.15%. The source material was CD8+ T cells from PBMCs. All receptors derive from a human donor with multiple sclerosis.

This sequence joins TRBV9 and TRBJ2-1, with unresolved D. Germline V lookup: CDR1 SGDLS, CDR2 YYNGEE. Trimming left V 0 bases short and J 4 bases short, with 5 bases between. CDR3 length: 13 amino acids. CDR3 in DNA: TGTGCCAGCAGCGTAGCACCGTACAATGAGCAGTTCTTC. Translation gives CASSVAPYNEQFF.

This chain links TRBV9 with TRBJ2-3; 10 bases map to TRBD2. Germline loops: CDR1 SGDLS, CDR2 YYNGEE. After removal of 2 bases from V and 3 bases from J, the junction contained 9 bases not matched to a gene. CDR3 length: 17 amino acids. In DNA, the CDR3 is TGTGCCAGCAGCGTTCCCCTAGCGGGAGTAGGAACAGATACGCAGTATTTT. Its protein is CASSVPLAGVGTDTQYF. Combining the CDR3 with reference TRBV9 and TRBJ2-3 gives the whole variable domain DSGVTQTPKHLITATGQRVTLRCSPRSGDLSVYWYQQSLDQGLQFLIQYYNGEERAKGNILERFSAQQFPDLHSELNLSSLELGDSALYFCASSVPLAGVGTDTQYFGPGTRLTVL.

V usage is TRBV11-1 and J usage is TRBJ2-7; 8 bases map to TRBD2. The CDR3 sequence is 17 residues long. The germline V gene encodes CDR1 SGHAT and CDR2 FQDESV (reference sequence). The ends lost 1 base at V and 1 base at J; junction bases unmatched: 9. Written as DNA, the CDR3 is TGTGCCAGCAGCTTAGAGGTAGCGGGGAGTATATCCTACGAGCAGTACTTC. Its protein is CASSLEVAGSISYEQYF.

The chain recombines TRBV7-3 with TRBJ2-7, with a tentative D call TRBD2 (5 bases). This CDR3 contains 15 residues. Per the germline V gene, CDR1 is SGHTA and CDR2 is FQGTGA. With 1 base removed from V and 6 bases from J, the gap between germline ends came to 16 bases. The DNA of the CDR3 is TGTGCCAGCAGCTTAAACGGCGGGTCAGGTTCCGAGCAGTACTTC. Protein product: CASSLNGGSGSEQYF.

The chain combines TRBV7-8 with TRBJ2-1; possibly TRBD2 for D (5 bases). CDR3 length: 17 residues. The V and J ends lost 1 base and 5 bases respectively, with 18 bases between them. Looked up from germline, CDR1 is SGHVS and CDR2 is FQNEAQ. The CDR3 region has the DNA TGTGCCAGCAGCTTAGATCTGGCGCGGCGGGTAGACAATGAGCAGTTCTTC. Amino acid sequence: CASSLDLARRVDNEQFF.

A word on this clonotype: An end of the junction does not agree with germline; a read error may underlie this. The genes are TRBV15 and TRBJ2-4; TRBD2 matches 9 bases. This CDR3 is built from 16 residues. CDR1 and CDR2 from the germline V gene are LNHNV and YYDKDF (reference sequence). The CDR3 loop reads CATSGELAGREGIQYF. DNA for the CDR3: TGTGCCACCAGCGGAGAGCTAGCGGGGAGGGAGGGCATTCAGTACTTC.

The V call is TRBV7-9, the J call TRBJ2-7; maybe TRBD2 (6 bases). This CDR3 region has 13 residues. V was clipped by 5 bases and J by 9 bases, with 17 bases between them. Germline CDR1 reads SEHNR; CDR2 reads FQNEAQ (reference sequence). The CDR3 sequence is CASSPLWGEVQYF. CDR3 nucleotide sequence: TGTGCCAGCAGCCCCCTCTGGGGGGAGGTGCAGTACTTC.

This clonotype has only one observation. This chain links TRBV25-1 with TRBJ1-2; D might be TRBD1 (5 bases). The germline gives CDR1 MGHDK, CDR2 SYGVNS. CDR3 length equals 13 residues. V lost 4 bases and J lost 1, with 7 bases in between. The CDR3 sequence: CASSGGLNYGYTF. The CDR3 DNA reads TGTGCCAGCAGTGGGGGACTTAACTATGGCTACACCTTC.

The J gene is TRBJ2-7, the V gene TRBV19; D may match TRBD1 or TRBD2 (5 bases each). The CDR3 has 14 amino acids. V lost 6 bases and J lost 0, with 12 bases in between. Per germline, CDR1 LNHDA and CDR2 SQIVND (reference sequence). Here the CDR3 reads CASSWDGYSYEQYF. The CDR3 region has the DNA TGTGCCAGTAGCTGGGACGGTTACTCCTACGAGCAGTACTTC.

The chain has TRBV7-8 and TRBJ2-1; D perhaps matches TRBD2 (5 bases). Trimming stripped 5 bases from V and 5 bases from J, with 22 bases between. The CDR3 is made up of 17 amino acids. In germline, CDR1 is SGHVS, CDR2 FQNEAQ. In DNA, the CDR3 is TGTGCCAGCAGCGTACCCCCACTTGCGGGTAGGGACAATGAGCAGTTCTTC. Translating gives CASSVPPLAGRDNEQFF.

This clonotype was counted once. The V gene is TRBV20-1, the J gene TRBJ1-1; a weak D match, TRBD1 (6 bases). The CDR3 runs 13 residues. V was cut by 6 bases and J by 5 bases, with 16 bases left in between. Germline V gene sequence: CDR1 DFQATT, CDR2 SNEGSKA (reference sequence). The CDR3 DNA is TGCAGTGCCCCCTTCAGGGGAGAAACTGAAGCTTTCTTT. Residues: CSAPFRGETEAFF.

V is TRBV12-3 or TRBV12-4 and J is TRBJ2-1; D gene ambiguous. The CDR3 runs to 12 residues. Trimming pared 1 base from V and 10 bases from J, leaving 8 bases between. CDR3 coding DNA: TGTGCCAGCAGTTTAGGGCTAGGCGAGCAGTTCTTC. Translation: CASSLGLGEQFF.

This rearrangement joins TRBV6-1 to TRBJ2-7, with 8 bases fitting TRBD2. This CDR3 has 13 amino acids. V was pared by 6 bases and J by 4 bases, with 5 bases of the junction left unmatched. Germline V CDR1 and CDR2: MNHNS, SASEGT. CDR3 sequence reads: CASSTTSVYEQYF. The CDR3 DNA sequence: TGTGCCAGCAGCACGACTAGCGTATACGAGCAGTACTTC.

The chain uses TRBV9 and TRBJ2-1; D is unclear. CDR3 length: 17 residues. The V end was cut by 0 bases, the J end by 0 bases, with 13 bases between. Germline V gene lookup returns CDR1 SGDLS and CDR2 YYNGEE. CDR3 nucleotide sequence: TGTGCCAGCAGCGTAGGTGGCGCCCCGAGCTCCTACAATGAGCAGTTCTTC. Its translation: CASSVGGAPSSYNEQFF.

This chain joins TRBV6-5 and TRBJ1-5; TRBD1 matches at 7 bases. CDR3 length: 15 amino acids. Germline V CDR1 and CDR2: MNHEY, SVGAGI. The ends lost 5 bases at V and 5 bases at J; junction bases unmatched: 9. The CDR3 region is CASSRTGGLDQPQHF. The CDR3 coding sequence is TGTGCCAGCAGTAGGACAGGAGGATTGGATCAGCCCCAGCATTTT.

The V call is TRBV24-1, the J call TRBJ1-1; D gene ambiguous. Deletions cut 1 base from V and 1 base from J, with 9 bases between. Germline-derived CDR1 and CDR2 are KGHDR and SFDVKD. This CDR3 region has 15 residues. The CDR3 DNA reads TGTGCCACCAGTGATTTCCACCTCACGAACACTGAAGCTTTCTTT. This translates into CATSDFHLTNTEAFF.

The chain employs TRBV7-8 and TRBJ2-7; 7 bases align to TRBD2. The germline gives CDR1 SGHVS, CDR2 FQNEAQ. J lost 2 bases, V lost 5 bases, and 12 bases had no gene match. The CDR3 consists of 16 residues. This CDR3 reads CASSTPGTTMAYEQYF. The CDR3 DNA is TGTGCCAGCAGCACTCCCGGGACTACGATGGCCTACGAGCAGTACTTC. Supplemented by reference TRBV7-8 and TRBJ2-7, the full variable domain reads GAGVSQSPRYKVAKRGQDVALRCDPISGHVSLFWYQQALGQGPEFLTYFQNEAQLDKSGLPSDRFFAERPEGSVSTLKIQRTQQEDSAVYLCASSTPGTTMAYEQYFGPGTRLTVT.

V usage is TRBV30 and J usage is TRBJ1-1; 9 bases fit TRBD1. V trimming: 3 bases; J trimming: 5 bases; junction bases outside the gene matches: 4. The germline V gene encodes CDR1 GTSNPN and CDR2 SVGIG (reference sequence). This CDR3 is 13 amino acids long. Here the CDR3 DNA reads TGTGCCTGGAGCGGGACAGGGAAAACTGAAGCTTTCTTT. Protein: CAWSGTGKTEAFF.

V gene TRBV20-1 combines with J gene TRBJ2-7; D is ambiguous. Trimming removed 4 bases at V and 0 bases at J, with 10 bases between. The CDR3 covers 13 residues. Per the germline V gene, CDR1 is DFQATT and CDR2 is SNEGSKA (reference sequence). CDR3 loop: CSANDESSYEQYF. CDR3 nucleotides: TGCAGTGCTAACGACGAGAGCTCCTACGAGCAGTACTTC.

The chain has TRBV27 and TRBJ2-3, with D unresolved. The CDR3 extends over 14 amino acids. CDR1 and CDR2 (germline): MNHEY, SMNVEV (reference sequence). Trimming stripped 8 bases from V and 3 bases from J, with 15 bases between. DNA of the CDR3: TGTGCCAGCGGCCTTTGGACGCAGACAGATACGCAGTATTTT. It codes for CASGLWTQTDTQYF.

The chain carries TRBV7-2 and TRBJ2-7; D uncertain. V was clipped by 1 base and J by 1 base, with 11 bases between them. The CDR3 covers 15 residues. Looked up from germline, CDR1 is SGHTA and CDR2 is FQGNSA. The CDR3 DNA reads as TGTGCCAGCAGCTTAGGGCACCCCCTATCCTACGAGCAGTACTTC. Translated, it gives CASSLGHPLSYEQYF.

This clonotype was found once. This chain links TRBV19 with TRBJ2-7; D not resolved. The ends were cut back, 6 bases at V and 4 bases at J, with 16 bases in the middle. This CDR3 region has 14 residues. CDR1 and CDR2 (germline): LNHDA, SQIVND (reference sequence). DNA of the CDR3: TGTGCCAGTAGCCCCCCCGAGGCGATGTACGAGCAGTACTTC. Translation gives CASSPPEAMYEQYF.

J is TRBJ1-3 and V is TRBV6-1; D unresolved. There are 12 residues in the CDR3. Germline assignment: CDR1 MNHNS and CDR2 SASEGT. Trimming took 7 bases from V and 4 from J, leaving 8 bases between them. The CDR3 nucleotides are TGTGCCAGCATTCCCGGAGGAAACACCATATATTTT. Translation gives CASIPGGNTIYF.

The gene calls are TRBV3-1 and TRBJ1-6; D is possibly TRBD1 (6 bases). The V and J ends lost 7 bases and 7 bases respectively, with 20 bases between them. CDR3 length equals 16 residues. CDR1 is LGHDT and CDR2 is YNNKEL in the germline V gene (reference sequence). In nucleotides, the CDR3 is TGTGCCAGCACCCCTCGCAGGGACACGATAAATTCACCCCTCCACTTT. It translates to CASTPRRDTINSPLHF.

The J gene is TRBJ2-1, the V gene TRBV29-1; 8 bases fit TRBD2. The germline V gene has CDR1 SQVTM and CDR2 ANQGSEA. The CDR3 contains 15 residues. The V segment lost 4 bases and the J segment 2 bases; nucleotides outside the gene matches: 7. In nucleotides, the CDR3 is TGCAGCGTTGTCGGGCGGGAGGAACCCTACAATGAGCAGTTCTTC. Encoded protein: CSVVGREEPYNEQFF.

The V gene is TRBV19, the J gene TRBJ2-1; D uncertain. CDR1 is LNHDA and CDR2 is SQIVND in the germline V gene (reference sequence). The V gene lost 4 bases and the J gene lost 5 bases, with 12 bases spanning the gap. The CDR3 loop spans 14 amino acids. This chain's CDR3 is CASSSYRAHNEQFF. The CDR3, as DNA: TGTGCCAGTAGTAGCTACCGGGCCCACAATGAGCAGTTCTTC.

The rearrangement links TRBV28 to TRBJ2-7; 9 bases are a match to TRBD2. Germline assignment: CDR1 MDHEN and CDR2 SYDVKM. With 7 bases clipped from V and 2 bases from J, the junction kept 12 bases outside the gene matches. The CDR3 is 16 residues long. The CDR3 spells CASTPPPGLATYEQYF. The CDR3 region has the DNA TGTGCCAGCACCCCACCCCCGGGACTAGCAACCTACGAGCAGTACTTC.